The rows below give T cell receptor beta chains drawn from one sample of a study of shared clonotypes between healthy human individuals. Using immunoSEQ multiplex PCR, the repertoire was profiled, and TCRdb retains in-frame clones only, with some absent. The sample has some 2,100,000 clones; roughly 95% are singletons. The sample comprised naive CD4+ T cells sorted from blood. The receptors here all came from a young man in good health. Each CDR3 is given with its conserved first and last residue. D genes are given only for firm matches. Clone sizes are given selectively: once, few, many, or a class where the clone is expanded.

TRBJ1-1 | . | . | TRBV28 | 12 | TGTGCCAGCGTTTCCGTTACCGAGGGAGCTTTCTTT | CASVSVTEGAFF
TRBJ2-1 | . | TRBD2 | TRBV5-1 | 14 | TGCGCCAGCAGAGGGACTAGCGGGGGAAATGAGCAGTTCTTC | CASRGTSGGNEQFF
TRBJ1-3 | . | . | TRBV18 | 14 | TGTGCCAGCTCAGCCCGGGGCTCAGGAAACACCATATATTTT | CASSARGSGNTIYF
TRBJ2-7 | . | TRBD1 | TRBV7-2 | 15 | TGTGCCAGCAGCTCCAGGACAGGGAGCTCCTACGAGCAGTACTTC | CASSSRTGSSYEQYF
TRBJ2-7 | once | TRBD1 | TRBV10-3 | 14 | TGTGCCATCAGTCGGACAGGAGATAACTACGAGCAGTACTTC | CAISRTGDNYEQYF
TRBJ2-3 | . | . | TRBV21-1 | 14 | TGTGCCAGCAGCATAAGAGGGGTGTTGGATACGCAGTATTTT | CASSIRGVLDTQYF
TRBJ1-1 | . | . | TRBV19 | 13 | TGTGCCAGTAGTATAAGGGTACCCGGTGAAGCTTTCTTT | CASSIRVPGEAFF
TRBJ2-7 | . | . | TRBV5-1 | 15 | TGCGCCAGCAGCTTGGAGTCGACTAGTTACGTCGAGCAGTACTTC | CASSLESTSYVEQYF
TRBJ1-4 | . | . | TRBV6-6 | 14 | TGTGCCAGCCATGGCTCCCAGGCTAAGGAAAAACTGTTTTTT | CASHGSQAKEKLFF
TRBJ2-2 | . | . | TRBV6-5 | 13 | TGTGCCAGCAGGATCTCACAGGCCGGGGAGCTGTTTTTT | CASRISQAGELFF
TRBJ2-3 | . | TRBD1 | TRBV11-3 | 18 | TGTGCCAGCAGCCCGGGGACAGGGGTCGTAATTGGGACAGATACGCAGTATTTT | CASSPGTGVVIGTDTQYF
TRBJ2-7 | . | . | TRBV5-1 | 14 | TGCGCCAGCAGCTTTGCAGGGAGCTCCTACGAGCAGTACTTC | CASSFAGSSYEQYF
TRBJ1-2 | . | . | TRBV28 | 13 | TGTGCCAGCATCCGGGGGGGAACGGGTGGCTACACCTTC | CASIRGGTGGYTF
TRBJ2-5 | . | . | TRBV29-1 | 14 | TGCAGCGTTGCTCTCTTGGCATCCGGAGAGACCCAGTACTTC | CSVALLASGETQYF
TRBJ2-3 | . | . | TRBV5-1 | 13 | TGCGCCAGCAGCTCCTCAGGGGAAGATACGCAGTATTTT | CASSSSGEDTQYF
TRBJ1-1 | . | . | TRBV5-8 | 15 | TGTGCCAGCAGCTTGTCAGGGACAAAGAACACTGAAGCTTTCTTT | CASSLSGTKNTEAFF
TRBJ1-6 | . | . | TRBV5-4 | 14 | TGTGCCAGCAGCTTTGACCCGGGAGGATCACCCCTCCACTTT | CASSFDPGGSPLHF
TRBJ1-6 | . | . | TRBV7-3 | 15 | TGTGCCAGCAGCCGATTTGGGGGGCAGAATTCACCCCTCCACTTT | CASSRFGGQNSPLHF
TRBJ2-7 | . | . | TRBV18 | 15 | TGTGCCAGCTCACCACTGATGGACAGTTCCTACGAGCAGTACTTC | CASSPLMDSSYEQYF
TRBJ1-6 | . | . | TRBV11-2 | 12 | TGTGCCAGCAGCTTAGATAAGTCACCCCTCCACTTT | CASSLDKSPLHF
TRBJ1-1 | once | . | TRBV7-2 | 14 | TGTGCCAGCAGCTTTATGACGGTGAACACTGAAGCTTTCTTT | CASSFMTVNTEAFF
TRBJ2-5 | . | . | TRBV2 | 12 | TGTGCCAGCCTTTTAGGGGGAGAGACCCAGTACTTC | CASLLGGETQYF
TRBJ1-3 | . | . | TRBV5-1 | 13 | TGCGCCAGCAATGATGGTCCTGGAAACACCATATATTTT | CASNDGPGNTIYF
TRBJ1-3 | . | . | TRBV6-1 | 17 | TGTGCCAGCAGTGAATGGGACCGTTCCATCTCTGGAAACACCATATATTTT | CASSEWDRSISGNTIYF
TRBJ2-7 | . | . | TRBV2 | 15 | TGTGCCAGCACCCCTGACGGGATCTCAGACTACGAGCAGTACTTC | CASTPDGISDYEQYF
TRBJ1-2 | . | . | TRBV30 | 15 | TGTGCCTGGAGTCCAGGACAGAGGGTTAACTATGGCTACACCTTC | CAWSPGQRVNYGYTF
TRBJ2-7 | . | TRBD2 | TRBV30 | 13 | TGTGCCTGGAGACTAGCGGGACCCTACGAGCAGTACTTC | CAWRLAGPYEQYF
TRBJ2-7 | . | . | TRBV6-5 | 14 | TGTGCCAGCAGTTACCGTGAGCAGGGTTACGAGCAGTACTTC | CASSYREQGYEQYF
TRBJ1-2 | . | . | TRBV5-1 | 14 | TGCGCCAGCAGCCGAGGCCTCCTTAACTATGGCTACACCTTC | CASSRGLLNYGYTF
TRBJ2-1 | . | . | TRBV18 | 16 | TGTGCCAGCTCACTTTACTCCAATTCAGGGCCGGACGAGCAGTTCTTC | CASSLYSNSGPDEQFF
TRBJ2-6 | . | . | TRBV29-1 | 13 | TGCAGCGTTGAACAGGCTGGGGCCAACGTCCTGACTTTC | CSVEQAGANVLTF
TRBJ2-5 | once | . | TRBV6-5 | 12 | TGTGCCAGCAGTTCGGGTAGAGAGACCCAGTACTTC | CASSSGRETQYF
TRBJ1-2 | once | . | TRBV6-1 | 16 | TGTGCCAGCAGTGAAGCTTATGGATTCTCCCTCTATGGCTACACCTTC | CASSEAYGFSLYGYTF
TRBJ2-7 | . | TRBD1 | TRBV6-5 | 14 | TGTGCCAGCAGTTCCCGGGACAGATCCTACGAGCAGTACTTC | CASSSRDRSYEQYF
TRBJ2-5 | . | . | TRBV28 | 12 | TGTGCCAGCAGCCTGACAGTAGGGACCCAGTACTTC | CASSLTVGTQYF